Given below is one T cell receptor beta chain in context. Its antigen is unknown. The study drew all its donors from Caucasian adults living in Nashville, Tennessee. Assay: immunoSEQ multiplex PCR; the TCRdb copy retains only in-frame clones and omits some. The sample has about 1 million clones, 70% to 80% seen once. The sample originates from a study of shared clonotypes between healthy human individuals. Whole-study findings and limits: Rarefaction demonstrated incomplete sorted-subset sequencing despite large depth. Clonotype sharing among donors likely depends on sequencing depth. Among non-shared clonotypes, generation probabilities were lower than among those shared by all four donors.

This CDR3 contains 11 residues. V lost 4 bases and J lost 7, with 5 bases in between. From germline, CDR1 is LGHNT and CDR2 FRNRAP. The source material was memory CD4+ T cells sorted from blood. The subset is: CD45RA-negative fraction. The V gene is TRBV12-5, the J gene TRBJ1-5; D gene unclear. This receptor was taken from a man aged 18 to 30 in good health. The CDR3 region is CASGSQQPQHF. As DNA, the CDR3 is TGTGCTAGTGGTTCACAACAGCCCCAGCATTTT.